This T cell receptor (beta chain) was sequenced during a study of type 1 and type 2 diabetes patients. Study details: Samples came from type 1 diabetic, type 2 diabetic or nondiabetic people, recruited in China. The whole study generated fewer than 25 million paired-end reads.

PCR was run on genomic DNA. The TCR beta CDR3 region was amplified using 30 forward and 13 reverse primers. TCRdb re-analysed the multiplex PCR reads in MiXCR, keeping a single row per CDR3 protein. The repertoire has about 250,000 distinct CDR3 sequences, more than 45% of them found once; the top ten carry roughly 15%. The CDR3 extends over 14 amino acids. Germline V gene data show CDR1 as MGHDK and CDR2 as SYGVNS. The V gene lost 5 bases and the J gene lost 3 bases, with 11 bases spanning the gap. Anyone with other autoimmune disease or infection in the prior four weeks was excluded. Roughly 9.7 milliliters of peripheral blood were collected from each participant.

The chain uses TRBV25-1 and TRBJ1-5; D gene uncertain. The sequence came from a man between 18 and 29 years old with type 2 diabetes. Sequenced: peripheral blood mononuclear cells (PBMCs). CDR3 coding DNA: TGTGCCAGCAGTTCATACAGTACCAATCAGCCCCAGCATTTT. As protein: CASSSYSTNQPQHF. Full variable domain (rest looked up from reference TRBV25-1 and TRBJ1-5): EADIYQTPRYLVIGTGKKITLECSQTMGHDKMYWYQQDPGMELHLIHYSYGVNSTEKGDLSSESTVSRIRTEHFPLTLESARPSHTSQYLCASSSYSTNQPQHFGDGTRLSIL.